Shown below are 18 T cell receptor beta chains from a single sample sequenced in a study of T cells in Graves' hyperthyroidism and ophthalmopathy. TCR beta CDR3 regions were amplified from RNA. Using the HTBI primer set, a first-round RT-PCR was run on the TCR CDR3. TCRdb itself ran the multiplex PCR reads through MiXCR, one entry per CDR3 protein. Of about 350,000 distinct CDR3 sequences in the sample, 14% were seen once. Input material: blood. The receptors here all came from a woman under 40 with Graves' hyperthyroidism.

The table lists this clonotype with many counts. The chain recombines TRBV2 with TRBJ2-1, with TRBD1 identical over 8 bases. With V trimmed by 7 bases and J by 10 bases, 21 bases remained unmatched. CDR1 and CDR2 (germline): SNHLY, FYNNEI. There are 17 residues in the CDR3. The CDR3 here is CASTALSGGLRGEEQFF. In DNA form, the CDR3 reads TGTGCCAGCACGGCACTATCAGGGGGCCTTCGGGGCGAGGAGCAGTTCTTC.

This clonotype is a singleton in its sample. The germline gene is not matched at one end of the junction; a read error may be the cause. The rearrangement uses TRBV7-2 and TRBJ2-1; no clear D. This CDR3 is 12 amino acids long. Germline lookup yields CDR1 SGHTA and CDR2 FQGNSA. This CDR3 is CASSPGHNGQFF. CDR3 bases: TGTGCCAGCAGCCCCGGCCACAATGGGCAGTTCTTC.

This clonotype was recorded a few times. The J gene is TRBJ2-7, the V gene TRBV19, with D possibly TRBD1 on 5 matching bases. V dropped 4 bases and J dropped 1 base, with 8 bases sitting between them. The germline CDR1 and CDR2 sequences are LNHDA and SQIVND (reference sequence). CDR3 size: 13 residues. The CDR3 protein is CASSKAGSYEQYF. The CDR3 coding sequence is TGTGCCAGTAGTAAGGCAGGGTCCTACGAGCAGTACTTC.

This clonotype was seen repeatedly, ten times or more. This chain uses TRBV7-2 with TRBJ2-1; 7 bases match TRBD2. The V gene's germline CDR1 is SGHTA and CDR2 FQGNSA. With 3 bases clipped from V and 7 bases from J, the junction kept 9 bases outside the gene matches. There are 15 residues in the CDR3. CDR3 sequence reads: CASSFLERERNEQFF. The CDR3 coding sequence is TGTGCCAGCAGCTTTCTAGAGCGGGAACGTAATGAGCAGTTCTTC.

This chain uses TRBV10-3 with TRBJ2-5; 7 bases are a match to TRBD1. This CDR3 is built from 15 residues. Germline loops: CDR1 ENHRY, CDR2 SYGVKD. Trimming removed 2 bases from V and 1 base from J; junction bases left unmatched: 4. The CDR3 sequence: CAISELGQTQETQYF. CDR3 nucleotide sequence: TGTGCCATCAGTGAGCTGGGACAGACCCAAGAGACCCAGTACTTC.

The table lists this clonotype with a count of one. The V and J genes are TRBV11-2 and TRBJ2-7, with D uncertain. The CDR3 is 14 residues long. With 1 base removed from V and 3 bases from J, the gap between germline ends came to 10 bases. Germline CDR1 and CDR2: SGHAT and FQNNGV. The CDR3 is CASSLVPRFYEQYF. DNA of the CDR3: TGTGCCAGCAGCTTAGTACCCAGATTCTACGAGCAGTACTTC.

This clonotype showed up many times. V usage is TRBV18 and J usage is TRBJ2-1, with TRBD2 matching over 7 bases. The CDR3 length is 15 residues. Per germline, CDR1 KGHSH and CDR2 LQKENI. The V gene end was trimmed by 8 bases and the J gene end by 0 bases; junction bases not matched to a gene: 7. CDR3 DNA sequence: TGTGCCAGCAGCCCTGGCGGGAGCTCCTACAATGAGCAGTTCTTC. Protein: CASSPGGSSYNEQFF.

A few counts support this clonotype. The genes are TRBV7-9 and TRBJ1-4; D is unresolved. Looked up from germline, CDR1 is SEHNR and CDR2 is FQNEAQ (reference sequence). There are 14 residues in the CDR3. V lost 3 bases and J lost 2, with 7 bases in between. The CDR3 is CASSFFSTNEKLFF. The CDR3 nucleotides are TGTGCCAGCAGCTTTTTTTCTACTAATGAAAAACTGTTTTTT.

The chain's CDR3 is CASGPIRGDYQGDNEQFF. The DNA of the CDR3 is TGTGCCAGCGGCCCCATTAGAGGGGACTACCAAGGGGACAATGAGCAGTTCTTC. The chain couples TRBV7-6 to TRBJ2-1; the match to TRBD2 covers 7 bases. The length of the CDR3 is 18 residues. The junction had 21 bases not matched to a gene; V was cut back by 8 bases and J by 5 bases. Germline assignment: CDR1 SGHVS and CDR2 FNYEAQ.

The CDR3 sequence is CSATDYPVTGELFF. In DNA, the CDR3 is TGCAGTGCTACGGACTACCCGGTCACCGGGGAGCTGTTTTTT. This rearrangement joins TRBV20-1 to TRBJ2-2; perhaps TRBD2 as D (6 bases). The CDR3 consists of 14 residues. Germline CDR1 is DFQATT and CDR2 is SNEGSKA (reference sequence). V was clipped by 4 bases and J by 4 bases, with 13 bases between them.

Many counts were recorded for this clonotype. The chain links TRBV11-1 to TRBJ2-3, with 12 bases aligning to TRBD2. Trimming at V came to 0 bases and at J to 4 bases, leaving 2 bases not matched to a gene. Germline-derived CDR1 and CDR2 are SGHAT and FQDESV (reference sequence). The CDR3 totals 16 residues. Written as DNA, the CDR3 is TGTGCCAGCAGCTTAGCGAGACTAGCGGGAGCAGATACGCAGTATTTT. Residues: CASSLARLAGADTQYF.

This clonotype was detected many times. CDR3 nucleotides: TGTGCCAGCATTTTGCGACCTAGCGGGGTGAACACCGGGGAGCTGTTTTTT. Protein sequence: CASILRPSGVNTGELFF. The rearrangement joins TRBV12-3 or TRBV12-4 to TRBJ2-2; 9 positions match TRBD2. This CDR3 is built from 17 residues. V dropped 7 bases and J dropped 1; count of bases not matched to a gene: 10.

In this sample, this clonotype turned up a few times. The rearrangement uses TRBV20-1 and TRBJ2-3, with 10 positions matching TRBD2. CDR1 is DFQATT, CDR2 SNEGSKA, per germline (reference sequence). The CDR3 runs to 13 residues. CDR3 amino acids: CTGASGRTDTQYF. The CDR3 DNA follows: TGCACTGGAGCTAGCGGGAGAACAGATACGCAGTATTTT.

The genes are TRBV3-1 and TRBJ2-1; D is possibly TRBD2 (5 bases). Trimming left V 3 bases short and J 3 bases short, with 9 bases between. There are 14 residues in the CDR3. CDR1 LGHDT and CDR2 YNNKEL come from the germline V gene (reference sequence). The CDR3 region is CASSHSRDYNEQFF. In DNA, the CDR3 is TGTGCCAGCAGCCACTCCCGGGACTACAATGAGCAGTTCTTC.

This clonotype was seen more than once but under ten times. The rearrangement joins TRBV3-1 to TRBJ1-2, with TRBD1 identical over 8 bases. The CDR3 length is 15 residues. Germline lookup yields CDR1 LGHDT and CDR2 YNNKEL (reference sequence). The junction had 7 bases not matched to a gene; V was cut back by 5 bases and J by 2 bases. DNA of the CDR3: TGTGCCAGCAGCGCAACGCAGGGGGCGAACTATGGCTACACCTTC. Translated, it gives CASSATQGANYGYTF.

This clonotype was seen only a few times. The CDR3 region is CAWSVLSSNQPQHF. The DNA of the CDR3 is TGTGCCTGGAGTGTACTCAGTAGCAATCAGCCCCAGCATTTT. V and J are TRBV30 and TRBJ1-5; no clear D gene. Trimming shortened V by 0 bases and J by 0 bases, and 6 bases separated the two germline ends. Germline loops: CDR1 GTSNPN, CDR2 SVGIG (reference sequence). This CDR3 spans 14 amino acids.

The chain has TRBV6-1 and TRBJ2-2, with D hard to call. There are 12 residues in the CDR3. Deletions cut 9 bases from V and 3 bases from J, with 8 bases between. Germline lookup yields CDR1 MNHNS and CDR2 SASEGT. CDR3 protein: CASWADTGELFF. In DNA, the CDR3 is TGTGCCAGTTGGGCTGACACCGGGGAGCTGTTTTTT.

This clonotype has a count of ten or more. This chain uses TRBV5-1 with TRBJ2-7; TRBD2 aligns across 9 bases. Germline lookup yields CDR1 SGHRS and CDR2 YFSETQ. J lost 6 bases, V lost 3 bases, and 10 bases had no gene match. CDR3 length equals 15 residues. CDR3 bases: TGCGCCAGCAGCTCCAAAGCGGGAGGCCGTAGCGAGCAGTACTTC. Translation gives CASSSKAGGRSEQYF.